The 19 T cell receptor beta chains below were found in one sample sequenced in a study of blood T cell repertoires in COVID-19. Measured with immunoSEQ multiplex PCR; TCRdb has only the in-frame clones, and not every one. The sample consists of about 200,000 clones, approximately 90% of them appearing once. Sequencing was done on a sample of peripheral blood. These receptors all stem from a woman in her forties or fifties with COVID-19, enrolled during active disease.

The chain links TRBV5-1 to TRBJ1-1; D not resolved. In germline, CDR1 is SGHRS, CDR2 YFSETQ. There are 14 residues in the CDR3. V was trimmed by 4 bases and J by 5 bases, leaving 15 bases between them. Written as DNA, the CDR3 is TGCGCCAGCAGCAGGTTGACGGGAGGGACTGAAGCTTTCTTT. Translated, it gives CASSRLTGGTEAFF.

J is TRBJ2-7 and V is TRBV27, with D tentatively TRBD1 (6 bases). The CDR3 consists of 14 residues. Germline V CDR1 and CDR2: MNHEY, SMNVEV (reference sequence). V was cut by 4 bases and J by 2 bases, with 12 bases left in between. In DNA, the CDR3 is TGTGCCAGCAGTTCACAGGGATTTCCCTACGAGCAGTACGTC. Translating it yields CASSSQGFPYEQYV.

The rearrangement uses TRBV7-2 and TRBJ2-1; weak D call: TRBD2 (6 bases). V was trimmed by 2 bases and J by 6 bases, leaving 14 bases between them. The CDR3 extends over 15 amino acids. Germline CDR1 reads SGHTA; CDR2 reads FQGNSA. DNA of the CDR3: TGTGCCAGCAGCTTATCGTGGGGACTCATCAATGAGCAGTTCTTC. Amino acid sequence: CASSLSWGLINEQFF.

As DNA, the CDR3 is TGTGCCACCAGTGGGGCAGGGTCGAATGAGCAGTTCTTC. Its translation is CATSGAGSNEQFF. This chain links TRBV24-1 with TRBJ2-1; TRBD1 might be the D (5 bases). The V end was cut by 5 bases, the J end by 7 bases, with 11 bases between. There are 13 residues in the CDR3. Germline CDR1 is KGHDR and CDR2 is SFDVKD.

The chain is built from TRBV5-4 and TRBJ1-1; D is possibly TRBD1 (5 bases). V lost 2 bases, J lost 1 base, and 18 bases lay in between. Germline V gene data show CDR1 as SGHNT and CDR2 as YYREEE (reference sequence). This CDR3 comprises 17 residues. DNA for the CDR3: TGTGCCAGCAGCTTAATTATACAGGTCTGCCCGAACACTGAAGCTTTCTTT. It translates to CASSLIIQVCPNTEAFF.

This chain uses TRBV24-1 with TRBJ2-5, with 8 bases lining up with TRBD1. V was clipped by 3 bases and J by 5 bases; unmatched bases: 10. The CDR3 runs 16 residues. Germline V gene sequence: CDR1 KGHDR, CDR2 SFDVKD. DNA for the CDR3: TGTGCCACCAGTGATCCCAGGACAGGGTCTGGTGAGACCCAGTACTTC. This codes for CATSDPRTGSGETQYF.

In this sample, this clone turned up once. This chain joins TRBV7-2 and TRBJ2-5; TRBD1 is a possible D gene (7 bases). Germline V gives CDR1 SGHTA, CDR2 FQGNSA. V gave up 5 bases and J gave up 4 bases, with 20 bases separating them. The CDR3 is 16 residues long. The CDR3 loop is CASSPRGADPRETQYF. Written as DNA, the CDR3 is TGTGCCAGCAGCCCCAGGGGGGCGGATCCGAGAGAGACCCAGTACTTC.

The genes are TRBV5-1 and TRBJ2-1, with D possibly being TRBD2 (6 bases). This CDR3 is built from 14 residues. Germline loops: CDR1 SGHRS, CDR2 YFSETQ. The germline V and J ends were trimmed by 0 bases and 7 bases, with 11 bases remaining between them. CDR3 nucleotides: TGCGCCAGCAGCTTGGGCGGGGTTTGGAATGAGCAGTTCTTC. Translated, it gives CASSLGGVWNEQFF.

Of note for this clone: Other DNA sequences in this specimen translate into the identical CDR3. The chain is built from TRBV29-1 and TRBJ1-2; D remains unclear. Germline assignment: CDR1 SQVTM and CDR2 ANQGSEA. The CDR3 has 14 amino acids. V gave up 8 bases and J gave up 5 bases, with 21 bases separating them. The CDR3 reads CSPPAGQREYGYTF. DNA of the CDR3: TGCAGCCCCCCGGCTGGGCAGCGGGAATATGGCTACACCTTC.

The chain employs TRBV25-1 and TRBJ1-6, with D maybe TRBD1 (5 bases). The germline CDR1 and CDR2 sequences are MGHDK and SYGVNS. The CDR3 runs 13 residues. The V gene lost 5 bases and the J gene lost 7 bases, with 9 bases spanning the gap. CDR3 in DNA: TGTGCCAGCAGTCCAACAGGAAATTCACCCCTCCACTTT. Protein: CASSPTGNSPLHF.

This clone was observed once. The chain is built from TRBV24-1 and TRBJ1-2, with a weak D call TRBD1 (5 bases). This CDR3 is built from 11 residues. Germline assignment: CDR1 KGHDR and CDR2 SFDVKD. V was clipped by 9 bases and J by 3 bases, with 7 bases between them. The CDR3 sequence is CATATDYGYTF. DNA of the CDR3: TGTGCCACCGCGACAGACTATGGCTACACCTTC.

This chain connects TRBV7-3 to TRBJ1-6, with D maybe TRBD1 (5 bases). The CDR3 is 13 residues long. V dropped 5 bases and J dropped 12 bases, with 14 bases sitting between them. CDR1 and CDR2 (germline): SGHTA, FQGTGA. The CDR3 spells CASSPGGGLPLHF. Here the CDR3 DNA reads TGTGCCAGCAGCCCGGGGGGTGGGTTACCCCTCCACTTT.

V is TRBV9 and J is TRBJ2-3; TRBD2 agrees at 13 bases. V was pared by 0 bases and J by 6 bases, with 13 bases of the junction left unmatched. This CDR3 has 19 residues. Germline CDR1 reads SGDLS; CDR2 reads YYNGEE. The CDR3 nucleotides are TGTGCCAGCAGCGTAGGTGGAGGACTAGCGGGGGCTAAGGGGGATACGCAGTATTTT. Its translation is CASSVGGGLAGAKGDTQYF. Looking up the rest from reference TRBV9 and TRBJ2-3 gives the full variable domain: DSGVTQTPKHLITATGQRVTLRCSPRSGDLSVYWYQQSLDQGLQFLIQYYNGEERAKGNILERFSAQQFPDLHSELNLSSLELGDSALYFCASSVGGGLAGAKGDTQYFGPGTRLTVL.

V is TRBV6-5 and J is TRBJ2-7; D remains ambiguous. Trimming cost V 5 bases and J 3 bases, with 11 bases left between them. The CDR3 has 13 residues. Germline V gene lookup returns CDR1 MNHEY and CDR2 SVGAGI. For the CDR3, the DNA is TGTGCCAGCAGTCCGAAGACGGGCTACGAGCAGTACGTC. It yields the protein CASSPKTGYEQYV.

The rearrangement uses TRBV4-3 and TRBJ2-1, with 8 positions matching TRBD2. Per the germline V gene, CDR1 is LGHNA and CDR2 is YSLEER. Germline trimming cut 0 bases from V and 3 bases from J; bases unmatched to any gene: 13. This CDR3 region has 19 residues. This CDR3 reads CASSQDKGGGTPRYNEQFF. In nucleotides, the CDR3 is TGCGCCAGCAGCCAAGATAAGGGCGGGGGGACCCCTCGCTACAATGAGCAGTTCTTC.

This clone has just one count. V usage is TRBV12-5 and J usage is TRBJ2-2, with D perhaps TRBD1 (5 bases). This CDR3 region has 12 residues. CDR1 is LGHNT, CDR2 FRNRAP, per germline. Trimming cost V 6 bases and J 8 bases, with 10 bases left between them. The CDR3 loop is CASGSGIGELFF. DNA for the CDR3: TGTGCTAGTGGCTCAGGGATAGGGGAGCTGTTTTTT.

The rearrangement uses TRBV10-3 and TRBJ1-2, with 9 bases lining up with TRBD1. Trimming took 6 bases from V and 2 from J; bases not matched to a gene: 10. CDR1 is ENHRY and CDR2 is SYGVKD in the germline V gene. CDR3 length: 16 amino acids. The CDR3 sequence: CAIRGDRADLNYGYTF. DNA of the CDR3: TGTGCCATCAGGGGGGACAGGGCAGACCTAAACTATGGCTACACCTTC.

This clone was counted once. The chain carries TRBV11-2 and TRBJ2-7; TRBD2 matches at 7 bases. This CDR3 is built from 15 residues. The V gene's germline CDR1 is SGHAT and CDR2 FQNNGV. Unmatched junction bases numbered 12, after V lost 3 bases and J lost 7 bases. The CDR3 coding sequence is TGTGCCAGCAGCTTTCCGCGGCAGGAACTAGCGGAGCAGTACTTC. It specifies CASSFPRQELAEQYF.

The chain combines TRBV6-6 with TRBJ1-2, with TRBD1 matching over 9 bases. The CDR3 contains 15 residues. After removal of 7 bases from V and 3 bases from J, the junction contained 9 bases not matched to a gene. CDR1 is MNHNY, CDR2 SVGAGI, per germline (reference sequence). In DNA form, the CDR3 reads TGTGCCAGCACGGACGGGACAGGGATTTACTATGGCTACACCTTC. Translated: CASTDGTGIYYGYTF.